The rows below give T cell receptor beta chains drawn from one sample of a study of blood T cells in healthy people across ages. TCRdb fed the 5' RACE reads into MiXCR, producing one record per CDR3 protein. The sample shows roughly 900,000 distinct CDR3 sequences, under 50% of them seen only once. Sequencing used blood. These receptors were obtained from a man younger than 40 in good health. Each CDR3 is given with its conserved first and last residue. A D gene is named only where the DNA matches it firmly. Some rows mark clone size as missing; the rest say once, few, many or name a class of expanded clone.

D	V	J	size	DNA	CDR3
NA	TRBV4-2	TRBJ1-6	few	TGTGCCAGCAGCCAAGATCACGCAGGACTAAATAATTCACCCCTCCACTTT	CASSQDHAGLNNSPLHF
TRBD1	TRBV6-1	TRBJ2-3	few	TGTGCCAGCAGTGGCCGGGACAGGGGAGGAGGAGATACGCAGTATTTT	CASSGRDRGGGDTQYF
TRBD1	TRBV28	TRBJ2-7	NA	TGTGCCAGCAGTCATAACCCGGGACAGGGGAGCTCCTACGAGCAGTACTTC	CASSHNPGQGSSYEQYF
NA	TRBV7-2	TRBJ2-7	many	TGTGCCAGCAGCTTACAGGAACTATACGAGCAGTACTTC	CASSLQELYEQYF
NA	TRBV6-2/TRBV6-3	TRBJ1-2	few	TGTGCCAGCAGTCCATTCTTCTATGGCTACACCTTC	CASSPFFYGYTF
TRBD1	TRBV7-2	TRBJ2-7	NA	TGTGCCAGCAGCTCGTCCAGGACAGGACCCTACGAGCAGTACTTC	CASSSSRTGPYEQYF
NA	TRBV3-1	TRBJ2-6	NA	TGTGCAAGCAGCCTAGAGGAAACGAGGACTGGGGCCAACGTCCTGACTTTC	CASSLEETRTGANVLTF
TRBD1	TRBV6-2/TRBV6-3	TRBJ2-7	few	TGTGCCAGCAGAGCGCTGACCGGGACAGGAACATCCTACGAGCAGTACTTC	CASRALTGTGTSYEQYF
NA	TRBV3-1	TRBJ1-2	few	TGTGCCAGCAGCCAAGAACGGGTCTCTATGGGCTACACCTTC	CASSQERVSMGYTF
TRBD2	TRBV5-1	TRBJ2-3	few	TGCGCCAGCAGCTTGTCTACGCGGGGGAGCACAGATACGCAGTATTTT	CASSLSTRGSTDTQYF
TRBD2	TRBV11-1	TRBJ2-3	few	TGTGCCAGCAGATTAGGCCAGCGGGGATACACAGATACGCAGTATTTT	CASRLGQRGYTDTQYF
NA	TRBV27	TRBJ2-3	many	TGTGCCAGCAGTTTGGGTAGTGGCACAGATACGCAGTATTTT	CASSLGSGTDTQYF
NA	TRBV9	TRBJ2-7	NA	TGTGCCAGCAGCGTGGGCACCCTCTCCTACGAGCAGTACTTC	CASSVGTLSYEQYF
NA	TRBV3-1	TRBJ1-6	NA	TGTGCCAGCAGCCAAGATTTGGCCAGGCCCTTCCTCCACTTT	CASSQDLARPFLHF
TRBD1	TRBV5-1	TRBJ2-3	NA	TGCGCCAGCAGCTCTACAGGGGCCCCCACAGATACGCAGTATTTT	CASSSTGAPTDTQYF
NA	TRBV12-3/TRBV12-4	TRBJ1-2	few	TGTGCCAGCAGTTTAGCGCGAAAGGGAGGTGGCTACACCTTC	CASSLARKGGGYTF
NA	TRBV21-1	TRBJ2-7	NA	TGTGCCAGCACACTGAATAGTAGGAAGAGCTCCTACGAGCAGTACTTC	CASTLNSRKSSYEQYF
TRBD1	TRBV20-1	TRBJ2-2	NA	TGCAGTGCTAGAGATACGGGACAGGGGGCTAACACCGGGGAGCTGTTTTTT	CSARDTGQGANTGELFF
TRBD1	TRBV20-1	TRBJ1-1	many	TGCAGTGCGCAACAGGGGCCGGGGAACACTGAAGCTTTCTTT	CSAQQGPGNTEAFF
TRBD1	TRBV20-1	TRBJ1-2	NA	TGCAGTGCTACCGGACAGGGGGCGGCAGGCTATGGCTACACCTTC	CSATGQGAAGYGYTF
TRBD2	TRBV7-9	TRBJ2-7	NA	TGTGCCAGCAGCTTAGGGCTAGCGGGGGATACGTACGAGCAGTACTTC	CASSLGLAGDTYEQYF
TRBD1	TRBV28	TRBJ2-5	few	TGTGCCAGCAGGCCTTCTCCCGGGACAGGGTCGGCGCAGTACTTC	CASRPSPGTGSAQYF
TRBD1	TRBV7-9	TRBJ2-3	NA	TGTGCCAGCAGCTTGGAGGACAGGGGGTATTTT	CASSLEDRGYF
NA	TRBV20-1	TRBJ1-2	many	TGCAGTGCTCCCGGGGACACTAACTATGGCTACACCTTC	CSAPGDTNYGYTF
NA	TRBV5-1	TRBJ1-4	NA	TGCGCCAGCAGCTTGGAAGCCACAGGGGAAAAACTGTTTTTT	CASSLEATGEKLFF
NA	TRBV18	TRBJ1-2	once	TGTGCCAGCTCACCAGACGGATTTAACTATGGCTACACCTTC	CASSPDGFNYGYTF
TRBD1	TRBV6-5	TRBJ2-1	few	TGTGCCAGCAGCCTAGACCGGGACAGGTCCATGAATGAGCAGTTCTTC	CASSLDRDRSMNEQFF
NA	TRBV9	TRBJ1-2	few	TGTGCCAGCAGCGTAGCTCCTGCGCCCCCGACGGAAACCTATGGCTACACCTTC	CASSVAPAPPTETYGYTF
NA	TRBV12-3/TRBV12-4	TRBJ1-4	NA	TGTGCCAGCCAAGGGTTGGGGGACGAACTGTTTTTT	CASQGLGDELFF
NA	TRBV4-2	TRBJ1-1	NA	TGTGCCAGCAGCCAAGGTCAACAGGGAAACACTGAAGCTTTCTTT	CASSQGQQGNTEAFF
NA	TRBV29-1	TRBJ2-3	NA	TGCAGCGTCACTAGTAGGTCGCAGTATTTT	CSVTSRSQYF
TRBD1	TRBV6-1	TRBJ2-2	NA	TGTGCCAGCAGTGTCGGGACAGTCGAAACCGGGGAGCTGTTTTTT	CASSVGTVETGELFF
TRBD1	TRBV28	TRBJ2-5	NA	TGTGCCAGCAGGTTCCCAGGGGGAGAGCAGTACTTC	CASRFPGGEQYF
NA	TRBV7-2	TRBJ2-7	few	TGTGCCAGCAGCCCTTCGACACAATACGAGCAGTACTTC	CASSPSTQYEQYF
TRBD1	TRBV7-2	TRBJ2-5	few	TGTGCCAGCAGCTTCGACAGGGCTACCCAAGAGACCCAGTACTTC	CASSFDRATQETQYF
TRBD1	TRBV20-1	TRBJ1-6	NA	TGCAGTGCTAGGGGGGACAGGGAAAGTTCACCCCTCCACTTT	CSARGDRESSPLHF
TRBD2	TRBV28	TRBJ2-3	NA	TGTGCCAGCAGTTTCCCCGGCATTAGCGGGTTAAGGAGGAACACAGATACGCAGTATTTT	CASSFPGISGLRRNTDTQYF
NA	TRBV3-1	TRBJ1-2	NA	TGTGCCAGCAGCCCTGACGGGGGCACGTACTACACCTTC	CASSPDGGTYYTF
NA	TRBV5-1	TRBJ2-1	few	TGCGCCAGCAGCTTTCTACAGGGAAACTCCTACAATGAGCAGTTCTTC	CASSFLQGNSYNEQFF
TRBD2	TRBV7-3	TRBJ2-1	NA	TGTGCCAGCAGCCCTGGGGGACTATCGAATGAGCAGTTCTTC	CASSPGGLSNEQFF
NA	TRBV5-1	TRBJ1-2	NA	TGCGCCAGCAGCTTGGCCGACAGCAACTATGGCTACACCTTC	CASSLADSNYGYTF
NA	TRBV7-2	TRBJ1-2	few	TGTGCCAGCAGCGCAGGAATGAACTATGGCTACACCTTC	CASSAGMNYGYTF
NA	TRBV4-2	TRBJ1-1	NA	TGTGCCAGCAGCCAAGAAGGTATGAACACTGAAGCTTTCTTT	CASSQEGMNTEAFF
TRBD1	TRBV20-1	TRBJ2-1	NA	TGCAGTGCTCCAGGGGGCGCGGACTACAATGAGCAGTTCTTC	CSAPGGADYNEQFF
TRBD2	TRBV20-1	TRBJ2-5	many	TGCAGTGCTAGTCTTCTAGCGGGGACAGAGACCCAGTACTTC	CSASLLAGTETQYF
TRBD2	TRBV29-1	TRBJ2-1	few	TGCAGCGTTGAAAAGTCGGGGGGATCCTACAATGAGCAGTTCTTC	CSVEKSGGSYNEQFF
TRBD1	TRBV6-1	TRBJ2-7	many	TGTGCCAGCAGTGAAGGACAGGGTCCCTCCTACGAGCAGTACTTC	CASSEGQGPSYEQYF
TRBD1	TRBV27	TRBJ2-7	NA	TGTGCCAGTAAACAGGGGGAAAGCTACGAGCAGTACTTC	CASKQGESYEQYF
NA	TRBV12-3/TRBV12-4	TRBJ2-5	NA	TGTGCCAGCACCGAAGGAGGCGCGGGGAGGTCGGAGACCCAGTACTTC	CASTEGGAGRSETQYF
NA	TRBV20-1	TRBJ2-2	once	TGCAGTGCTGAGATGGGGGGGCAGCAATACACCGGGGAGCCGTTTTTT	CSAEMGGQQYTGEPFF
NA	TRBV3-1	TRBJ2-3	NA	TGTGCCAGCAGCCAAGTAACCAGGGGCACAGATACGCAGTATTTT	CASSQVTRGTDTQYF
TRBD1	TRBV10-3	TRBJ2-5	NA	TGTGCCATCAGATCGGGGACAGAAGACACCCAGTACTTC	CAIRSGTEDTQYF